This is a list of T cell receptor beta chains from one sample in a study of blood T cell repertoires in COVID-19. Assay used: immunoSEQ multiplex PCR; TCRdb lists only in-frame clones, some missing. Of 140,000 to 150,000 clones detected, nearly 85% appear once; the ten largest clones hold 35% to 45%. Material for sequencing was peripheral blood. These receptors were collected from a human donor in a cohort sampled during active COVID-19. Both conserved end residues are trimmed from each CDR3. Fields, in order: J gene, V gene, CDR3 protein.

TRBJ1-2 TRBV12-3/TRBV12-4 ASRGTGRDGYT
TRBJ2-1 TRBV6-6 ASRSLLSYNEQF
TRBJ2-1 TRBV18 ASSPPGTSGSNEQF
TRBJ1-1 TRBV9 ASSVGGGAGALGTEAF
TRBJ2-2 TRBV15 ATSLGTRGGSGELF
TRBJ2-3 TRBV5-1 ASRTSGTASTDTQY
TRBJ1-6 TRBV7-2 ASSLDHSSYNSPLH
TRBJ1-1 TRBV5-1 ASSYTGLWTEAF
TRBJ2-7 TRBV5-1 ASSPDSPLQQY
TRBJ2-2 TRBV24-1 ATSRRGTGELF
TRBJ2-1 TRBV5-1 ASSLLGAFYEQF
TRBJ1-1 TRBV29-1 SVAGDRAGTEAF
TRBJ2-2 TRBV27 ASSFSGFGELF
TRBJ2-1 TRBV19 ASSPPGGPYNEQF
TRBJ2-5 TRBV19 ASSPGGLGQETQY
TRBJ1-5 TRBV6-5 ASTGGHSNQPQH
TRBJ1-4 TRBV2 ASSPGQGNEKLF
TRBJ1-5 TRBV19 ASSIDGTGQNQPQH
TRBJ1-2 TRBV3-1/TRBV3-2 ASSQDPAGAPGYT
TRBJ1-1 TRBV9 ASRDLGQWNTEAF